This entry lists 22 T cell receptor beta chains sequenced from one sample in a study of blood T cell repertoires in COVID-19. Clones were read by immunoSEQ multiplex PCR, and TCRdb kept only the in-frame ones, dropping some. The sample includes 200,000 or so clones, approximately 81% of them seen just once. Sequencing was carried out using peripheral blood. The receptors originated from a human donor in a cohort sampled during active COVID-19.

This clone was detected only a few times. The chain recombines TRBV10-3 with TRBJ2-1; the D gene is possibly TRBD1 (6 bases). The V gene lost 10 bases and the J gene lost 5 bases, with 18 bases spanning the gap. The CDR3 covers 14 residues. Looked up from germline, CDR1 is ENHRY and CDR2 is SYGVKD. The chain's CDR3 is CATTGSGADNEQFF. The CDR3 DNA sequence: TGTGCCACCACAGGGTCGGGTGCCGACAATGAGCAGTTCTTC.

The V gene is TRBV5-1, the J gene TRBJ2-7; D is perhaps TRBD1 (5 bases). This CDR3 region has 14 residues. Germline loops: CDR1 SGHRS, CDR2 YFSETQ. V was clipped by 4 bases and J by 2 bases, with 13 bases between them. The chain's CDR3 is CASSTNTGAYEQYF. The CDR3 DNA reads TGCGCCAGCAGCACGAATACAGGAGCCTACGAGCAGTACTTC.

This clone appeared a few times. This chain links TRBV5-1 with TRBJ2-1, with TRBD1 identical over 7 bases. With 4 bases clipped from V and 4 bases from J, the junction kept 11 bases outside the gene matches. Germline values: CDR1 SGHRS, CDR2 YFSETQ. CDR3 length: 16 residues. The CDR3, as DNA: TGCGCCAGCAGCCAAGAACCCGGGACAGCATACAATGAGCAGTTCTTC. As protein: CASSQEPGTAYNEQFF. The full variable domain, rest sourced from reference TRBV5-1 and TRBJ2-1, is KAGVTQTPRYLIKTRGQQVTLSCSPISGHRSVSWYQQTPGQGLQFLFEYFSETQRNKGNFPGRFSGRQFSNSRSEMNVSTLELGDSALYLCASSQEPGTAYNEQFFGPGTRLTVL.

The CDR3, as DNA: TGTGCCAGTAGTCCACAGACGAATCAGCCCCAGCATTTT. It specifies CASSPQTNQPQHF. This rearrangement joins TRBV19 to TRBJ1-5; D gene ambiguous. Trimming took 5 bases from V and 4 from J, leaving 9 bases between them. CDR1 is LNHDA and CDR2 is SQIVND in the germline V gene (reference sequence). The CDR3 spans 13 residues.

The chain joins TRBV19 to TRBJ1-1; 9 nucleotides match TRBD1. The germline V gene has CDR1 LNHDA and CDR2 SQIVND (reference sequence). CDR3 length: 13 amino acids. The junction had 6 bases not matched to a gene; V was cut back by 9 bases and J by 4 bases. The CDR3 DNA follows: TGTGCCAGCGGGACAGGGTTGGTCACTGAAGCTTTCTTT. It encodes CASGTGLVTEAFF.

The chain links TRBV30 to TRBJ1-1; maybe TRBD1 (6 bases). Trimming took 5 bases from V and 1 from J, leaving 14 bases between them. Germline V lookup: CDR1 GTSNPN, CDR2 SVGIG (reference sequence). The CDR3 spans 14 residues. For the CDR3, the DNA is TGTGCCTGGGCGCAACAGGGAGCGAACACTGAAGCTTTCTTT. Amino acids: CAWAQQGANTEAFF. Full variable domain (outside the CDR3, taken from reference TRBV30 and TRBJ1-1): SQTIHQWPATLVQPVGSPLSLECTVEGTSNPNLYWYRQAAGRGLQLLFYSVGIGQISSEVPQNLSASRPQDRQFILSSKKLLLSDSGFYLCAWAQQGANTEAFFGQGTRLTVV.

This clone showed up just once. The chain employs TRBV30 and TRBJ2-1, with 11 bases identical to TRBD2. Germline lookup yields CDR1 GTSNPN and CDR2 SVGIG (reference sequence). The CDR3 loop spans 17 amino acids. Trimming took 1 base from V and 0 from J; bases not matched to a gene: 5. The CDR3 loop is CAWSGTGTSGSYNEQFF. The DNA of the CDR3 is TGTGCCTGGAGTGGGACCGGGACTAGCGGCTCCTACAATGAGCAGTTCTTC.

Only a few counts were recorded for this clone. The V gene is TRBV5-1, the J gene TRBJ1-1; D is unclear. Germline assignment: CDR1 SGHRS and CDR2 YFSETQ. The CDR3 extends over 15 amino acids. V lost 0 bases to trimming and J lost 1 base, with 10 bases between them. CDR3 nucleotide sequence: TGCGCCAGCAGCTTGGTTGGAGGAGAGAACACTGAAGCTTTCTTT. Residues: CASSLVGGENTEAFF.

This rearrangement joins TRBV7-9 to TRBJ1-4, with TRBD1 identical over 9 bases. The CDR3 has 16 amino acids. Germline values: CDR1 SEHNR, CDR2 FQNEAQ (reference sequence). With 1 base clipped from V and 2 bases from J, the junction kept 2 bases outside the gene matches. The CDR3 nucleotides read TGTGCCAGCAGCTTAGGGACAGGGGCCACTAATGAAAAACTGTTTTTT. Its protein is CASSLGTGATNEKLFF.

The chain joins TRBV14 to TRBJ1-1, with D tentatively TRBD1 (6 bases). The V end lost 3 bases, the J end lost 5 bases, and 16 bases lay between the germline ends. Per the germline V gene, CDR1 is SGHDN and CDR2 is FVKESK. The CDR3 length is 15 residues. The CDR3 region has the DNA TGTGCCAGCAGCCATCTCGGGGGGGGCAGGACTGAAGCTTTCTTT. It codes for CASSHLGGGRTEAFF.

The rearrangement joins TRBV4-2 to TRBJ2-1; TRBD1 matches at 8 bases. The length of the CDR3 is 16 residues. Germline V gene data show CDR1 as LGHNA and CDR2 as YNFKEQ. Unmatched junction bases numbered 9, after V lost 4 bases and J lost 4 bases. In DNA, the CDR3 is TGTGCCAGCAGCCGAGGGACAGGACTTGGATACAATGAGCAGTTCTTC. The encoded protein is CASSRGTGLGYNEQFF.

This sequence joins TRBV4-1 and TRBJ2-1; D is unclear. The V and J ends lost 2 bases and 8 bases respectively, with 7 bases between them. The CDR3 length is 12 residues. Germline-derived CDR1 and CDR2 are MGHRA and YSYEKL. CDR3 DNA sequence: TGCGCCAGCAGCCAACCGACTTATGAGCAGTTCTTC. Its translation is CASSQPTYEQFF.

J is TRBJ2-7 and V is TRBV27; the D gene is possibly TRBD2 (5 bases). The length of the CDR3 is 13 residues. Germline values: CDR1 MNHEY, CDR2 SMNVEV (reference sequence). The ends were cut back, 3 bases at V and 6 bases at J, with 12 bases in the middle. CDR3 in DNA: TGTGCCAGCAGTTTGCCGGGGAACCTCGAGCAGTACTTC. Protein: CASSLPGNLEQYF.

This chain connects TRBV5-1 to TRBJ1-5, with TRBD1 as a possible D gene (5 bases). The CDR3 contains 15 residues. V was cut by 2 bases and J by 9 bases, with 18 bases left in between. Germline V gene lookup returns CDR1 SGHRS and CDR2 YFSETQ. Here the CDR3 reads CASSFLPDSQGPQHF. The CDR3 DNA sequence: TGCGCCAGCAGCTTTCTTCCCGACAGCCAGGGGCCCCAGCATTTT.

This clone was observed a few times. The chain couples TRBV7-3 to TRBJ2-1, with no clear D. V dropped 2 bases and J dropped 4 bases, with 9 bases sitting between them. The germline V gene encodes CDR1 SGHTA and CDR2 FQGTGA. The CDR3 covers 14 residues. Here the CDR3 DNA reads TGTGCCAGCAGCTTAGGTACAGAGTACAATGAGCAGTTCTTC. Encoded protein: CASSLGTEYNEQFF. The full variable domain, with the rest looked up from reference TRBV7-3 and TRBJ2-1, is GAGVSQTPSNKVTEKGKYVELRCDPISGHTALYWYRQSLGQGPEFLIYFQGTGAADDSGLPNDRFFAVRPEGSVSTLKIQRTERGDSAVYLCASSLGTEYNEQFFGPGTRLTVL.

The chain employs TRBV18 and TRBJ2-7; D ambiguous. V was pared by 6 bases and J by 0 bases, with 6 bases between. In germline, CDR1 is KGHSH, CDR2 LQKENI. The length of the CDR3 is 12 residues. CDR3 residues: CASSTSSYEQYF. The DNA for the CDR3 is TGTGCCAGCTCGACAAGCTCCTACGAGCAGTACTTC.

The chain carries TRBV11-3 and TRBJ2-2; no clear D gene. Trimming cost V 4 bases and J 7 bases, with 4 bases left between them. Per germline, CDR1 SGHNT and CDR2 YENEEA. This CDR3 is 11 amino acids long. CDR3: CASSSYGELFF. The CDR3 nucleotides read TGTGCCAGCAGCTCGTACGGGGAGCTGTTTTTT. Using reference TRBV11-3 and TRBJ2-2 for the parts outside the CDR3, the full variable domain is EAGVVQSPRYKIIEKKQPVAFWCNPISGHNTLYWYLQNLGQGPELLIRYENEEAVDDSQLPKDRFSAERLKGVDSTLKIQPAELGDSAVYLCASSSYGELFFGEGSRLTVL.

The chain carries TRBV3-1 (or the pseudogene TRBV3-2) and TRBJ2-3; maybe TRBD2 (6 bases). Trimming removed 0 bases from V and 2 bases from J, with 15 bases in between. Germline V gene sequence: CDR1 LGHDT, CDR2 YNNKEL (reference sequence). The CDR3 covers 17 residues. The CDR3 protein is CASSQDRVRGNTDTQYF. The CDR3 DNA reads TGTGCCAGCAGCCAAGATAGAGTCCGGGGGAACACAGATACGCAGTATTTT.

The chain has TRBV5-4 and TRBJ2-7, with TRBD1 identical over 10 bases. The germline V gene has CDR1 SGHNT and CDR2 YYREEE (reference sequence). V lost 0 bases and J lost 2; bases outside the gene matches: 2. The CDR3 is 15 amino acids. The CDR3 nucleotides are TGTGCCAGCAGCTTGGGGGGGACAGGGGCCTACGAGCAGTACTTC. Its translation: CASSLGGTGAYEQYF. Full variable domain (missing parts from reference TRBV5-4 and TRBJ2-7): ETGVTQSPTHLIKTRGQQVTLRCSSQSGHNTVSWYQQALGQGPQFIFQYYREEENGRGNFPPRFSGLQFPNYSSELNVNALELDDSALYLCASSLGGTGAYEQYFGPGTRLTVT.

The genes are TRBV18 and TRBJ1-2; D not resolved. CDR1 KGHSH and CDR2 LQKENI come from the germline V gene. The CDR3 has 16 amino acids. The germline V and J ends were trimmed by 5 bases and 5 bases, with 21 bases remaining between them. CDR3 residues: CASSSLGSGLDYGYTF. Here the CDR3 DNA reads TGTGCCAGCTCATCTCTCGGCTCAGGCCTCGATTATGGCTACACCTTC.

The J gene is TRBJ2-2, the V gene TRBV19; no firm D call. In germline, CDR1 is LNHDA, CDR2 SQIVND (reference sequence). The V end lost 1 base, the J end lost 5 bases, and 8 bases lay between the germline ends. This CDR3 region has 14 residues. CDR3 residues: CASSIASYTGELFF. The CDR3 DNA follows: TGTGCCAGTAGTATAGCTTCGTATACCGGGGAGCTGTTTTTT.

In its sample, this clone was seen a few times. This chain uses TRBV5-5 with TRBJ1-2; maybe TRBD1 (6 bases). V shed 3 bases and J shed 5 bases, with 8 bases lying between them. Germline loops: CDR1 SGHKS, CDR2 YYEKEE (reference sequence). This CDR3 is built from 12 residues. The CDR3 region is CASSSGQYGYTF. The CDR3 DNA is TGTGCCAGCAGCTCCGGACAGTATGGCTACACCTTC.